A single sample gave rise to the 28 T cell receptor beta chains below, sequenced in a study of OX40 agonist ivuxolimab in advanced cancers. Here immunoSEQ multiplex PCR was the method, and the copy in TCRdb shows in-frame clones only, minus some. The sample consists of roughly 34,000 clones, over 75% of them appearing once. Sequences were derived from CD4+ or CD8+ T cells sorted from blood, sampled in a trial of the OX40 agonist ivuxolimab. Receptors originate from an adult with an advanced solid tumor such as melanoma, head and neck, liver or kidney cancer.

The chain employs TRBV2 and TRBJ1-6; 9 nucleotides agree with TRBD1. Germline trimming cut 3 bases from V and 8 bases from J; bases unmatched to any gene: 11. CDR1 SNHLY and CDR2 FYNNEI come from the germline V gene. There are 17 residues in the CDR3. The CDR3 is CASSDLQGAVKDSPLHF. CDR3 nucleotide sequence: TGTGCCAGCAGTGATTTACAGGGGGCGGTTAAGGATTCACCCCTCCACTTT. The full variable domain, its missing parts supplied by reference TRBV2 and TRBJ1-6, is EPEVTQTPSHQVTQMGQEVILRCVPISNHLYFYWYRQILGQKVEFLVSFYNNEISEKSEIFDDQFSVERPDGSNFTLKIRSTKLEDSAMYFCASSDLQGAVKDSPLHFGNGTRLTVT.

The chain joins TRBV20-1 to TRBJ2-7; weak D call: TRBD1 (5 bases). Germline V gene data show CDR1 as DFQATT and CDR2 as SNEGSKA (reference sequence). The V end lost 3 bases, the J end lost 5 bases, and 8 bases lay between the germline ends. This CDR3 contains 11 residues. CDR3 sequence: CSASDRHEQYF. The CDR3 DNA follows: TGCAGTGCTAGCGACAGACACGAGCAGTACTTC.

The chain carries TRBV5-6 and TRBJ1-5; D call uncertain. Germline V gene sequence: CDR1 SGHDT, CDR2 YYEEEE. The CDR3 spans 15 residues. V shed 4 bases and J shed 3 bases, with 14 bases lying between them. CDR3 sequence (DNA): TGTGCCAGCAGCCGGACTTTGAGCGTCAATCAGCCCCAGCATTTT. It is translated as CASSRTLSVNQPQHF. The full variable domain, its missing parts supplied by reference TRBV5-6 and TRBJ1-5, is DAGVTQSPTHLIKTRGQQVTLRCSPKSGHDTVSWYQQALGQGPQFIFQYYEEEERQRGNFPDRFSGHQFPNYSSELNVNALLLGDSALYLCASSRTLSVNQPQHFGDGTRLSIL.

The chain uses TRBV4-1 and TRBJ2-7, with D maybe TRBD2 (6 bases). The V gene's germline CDR1 is MGHRA and CDR2 YSYEKL. V lost 4 bases and J 3 bases, leaving 13 bases between the germline ends. The CDR3 has 14 residues. The CDR3 sequence: CASSLALGGYEQYF. CDR3 sequence (DNA): TGCGCCAGCAGCCTAGCGCTGGGGGGCTACGAGCAGTACTTC.

V gene TRBV2 combines with J gene TRBJ2-1; D tentatively reads TRBD1 or TRBD2 (5 bases each). CDR3 length: 13 residues. V lost 7 bases and J 6 bases, leaving 13 bases between the germline ends. Germline assignment: CDR1 SNHLY and CDR2 FYNNEI. In DNA, the CDR3 is TGTGCCAGCATTGGACCGGGGCGCAATGAGCAGTTCTTC. It translates to CASIGPGRNEQFF.

The rearrangement joins TRBV19 to TRBJ2-3, with 9 bases identical to TRBD2. The V and J ends lost 3 bases and 4 bases, in that order; junction bases with no gene match: 2. The CDR3 contains 14 residues. Germline V gene sequence: CDR1 LNHDA, CDR2 SQIVND (reference sequence). Here the CDR3 DNA reads TGTGCCAGTAGTATTAGCGGGGGCGCAGATACGCAGTATTTT. It is translated as CASSISGGADTQYF.

V and J are TRBV10-3 and TRBJ1-3, with no clear D. V lost 10 bases and J 0 bases, leaving 4 bases between the germline ends. Germline-derived CDR1 and CDR2 are ENHRY and SYGVKD. The length of the CDR3 is 11 residues. Written as DNA, the CDR3 is TGTGCCACCAACTCTGGAAACACCATATATTTT. Translation: CATNSGNTIYF.

The V call is TRBV7-2, the J call TRBJ2-7; 9 bases match TRBD2. The CDR3 consists of 17 residues. V lost 7 bases to trimming and J lost 6 bases; unmatched junction nucleotides: 19. CDR1 is SGHTA and CDR2 is FQGNSA in the germline V gene. Here the CDR3 reads CASTERGSSGTGGEQYF. Written as DNA, the CDR3 is TGTGCCAGCACCGAAAGAGGATCTAGCGGGACGGGCGGCGAGCAGTACTTC.

This chain links TRBV9 with TRBJ2-7, with 8 bases aligning to TRBD1. The length of the CDR3 is 14 residues. Germline CDR1 and CDR2: SGDLS and YYNGEE. With V trimmed by 4 bases and J by 4 bases, 7 bases remained unmatched. The CDR3 sequence: CASSFRTGRYEQYF. As DNA, the CDR3 is TGTGCCAGCAGCTTCCGGACAGGGAGGTACGAGCAGTACTTC.

V is TRBV9 and J is TRBJ1-1; possibly TRBD1 for D (6 bases). The CDR3 is 13 amino acids. Deletions cut 0 bases from V and 3 bases from J, with 6 bases between. The germline V gene encodes CDR1 SGDLS and CDR2 YYNGEE. CDR3: CASSVGQDTEAFF. The CDR3 nucleotides are TGTGCCAGCAGCGTAGGACAGGACACTGAAGCTTTCTTT.

V and J are TRBV5-6 and TRBJ1-2; unclear D gene. The V gene lost 3 bases and the J gene lost 6 bases, with 12 bases spanning the gap. The CDR3 contains 13 residues. Per germline, CDR1 SGHDT and CDR2 YYEEEE. For the CDR3, the DNA is TGTGCCAGCAGCTCGAATAGGGTAGATGGCTACACCTTC. Protein product: CASSSNRVDGYTF.

The chain employs TRBV7-3 and TRBJ1-2; maybe TRBD1 (5 bases). CDR1 and CDR2 from the germline V gene are SGHTA and FQGTGA. CDR3 length: 17 residues. Trimming stripped 4 bases from V and 4 bases from J, with 22 bases between. CDR3 DNA: TGTGCCAGCAGCTCGAGGCCCCCGGGACCCTCGTCCTATGGCTACACCTTC. It encodes CASSSRPPGPSSYGYTF.

V is TRBV18 and J is TRBJ1-3; TRBD1 is a possible D gene (5 bases). Germline-derived CDR1 and CDR2 are KGHSH and LQKENI. This CDR3 is 17 amino acids long. V dropped 1 base and J dropped 0 bases, with 13 bases sitting between them. The CDR3 DNA follows: TGTGCCAGCTCACCACTACCGGGGGAGTCCTCTGGAAACACCATATATTTT. Protein: CASSPLPGESSGNTIYF.

The chain uses TRBV5-1 and TRBJ1-4; 7 bases fit TRBD1. V shed 0 bases and J 0 bases; nucleotides not matched to a gene: 8. Looked up from germline, CDR1 is SGHRS and CDR2 is YFSETQ. CDR3 length: 18 amino acids. The CDR3 protein is CASSLGAGTAATNEKLFF. Written as DNA, the CDR3 is TGCGCCAGCAGCTTGGGGGCCGGGACAGCCGCAACTAATGAAAAACTGTTTTTT.

This clone has more than one count but fewer than ten. This chain connects TRBV10-3 to TRBJ1-2, with D possibly being TRBD1 (5 bases). V lost 7 bases and J lost 6, with 18 bases in between. The CDR3 extends over 14 amino acids. CDR1 is ENHRY, CDR2 SYGVKD, per germline. CDR3 DNA sequence: TGTGCCATCACGGATGTGGGGCTGGGGGATGGCTACACCTTC. The encoded protein is CAITDVGLGDGYTF.

This clone was seen only a few times. CDR3: CASQLQGSSYEQYF. The CDR3 region has the DNA TGTGCCAGTCAGCTCCAGGGGAGCTCCTACGAGCAGTACTTC. V gene TRBV6-1 combines with J gene TRBJ2-7; D possibly corresponds to TRBD1 (6 bases). The V end lost 9 bases, the J end lost 0 bases, and 15 bases lay between the germline ends. From germline, CDR1 is MNHNS and CDR2 SASEGT. This CDR3 has 14 amino acids.

This clone was observed a single time. J is TRBJ1-1 and V is TRBV28, with TRBD1 matching over 9 bases. The germline V gene has CDR1 MDHEN and CDR2 SYDVKM. V lost 8 bases and J lost 5; bases outside the gene matches: 9. This CDR3 has 14 residues. CDR3 sequence reads: CASRKGTGRTEAFF. Here the CDR3 DNA reads TGTGCCAGCCGTAAAGGGACAGGGAGGACTGAAGCTTTCTTT.

The chain employs TRBV6-1 and TRBJ2-7, with 13 bases fitting TRBD2. The CDR3 sequence is 14 residues long. J gave up 7 bases and V 6 bases, and 6 bases lay outside the gene matches. Germline V gene data show CDR1 as MNHNS and CDR2 as SASEGT. CDR3 sequence: CASRGLAGALEQYF. CDR3 DNA sequence: TGTGCCAGCAGAGGACTAGCGGGGGCCCTAGAGCAGTACTTC.

The chain has TRBV11-2 and TRBJ1-3; TRBD1 is a possible D gene (5 bases). Germline CDR1 reads SGHAT; CDR2 reads FQNNGV. The V and J ends lost 1 base and 16 bases respectively, with 11 bases between them. CDR3 length: 11 residues. The CDR3 region is CASSLGTRVYF. In DNA form, the CDR3 reads TGTGCCAGCAGCTTAGGGACAAGAGTGTATTTT. Based on the CDR3 plus reference TRBV11-2 and TRBJ1-3, the full variable domain is EAGVAQSPRYKIIEKRQSVAFWCNPISGHATLYWYQQILGQGPKLLIQFQNNGVVDDSQLPKDRFSAERLKGVDSTLKIQPAKLEDSAVYLCASSLGTRVYFGEGSWLTVV.

The chain links TRBV9 to TRBJ2-1; D is possibly TRBD2 (6 bases). The V and J ends lost 4 bases and 14 bases respectively, with 19 bases between them. The CDR3 covers 13 residues. CDR1 SGDLS and CDR2 YYNGEE come from the germline V gene. CDR3 sequence: CASSPGGGWVEFF. CDR3 DNA sequence: TGTGCCAGCAGCCCCGGGGGAGGTTGGGTCGAGTTCTTC. Using reference TRBV9 and TRBJ2-1 for the parts outside the CDR3, the full variable domain is DSGVTQTPKHLITATGQRVTLRCSPRSGDLSVYWYQQSLDQGLQFLIQYYNGEERAKGNILERFSAQQFPDLHSELNLSSLELGDSALYFCASSPGGGWVEFFGPGTRLTVL.

This clone has only one observation. The J gene is TRBJ1-3, the V gene TRBV5-1; D not certain. The V end was cut by 4 bases, the J end by 0 bases, with 5 bases between. Per the germline V gene, CDR1 is SGHRS and CDR2 is YFSETQ. This CDR3 region has 13 residues. CDR3 in DNA: TGCGCCAGCAGCACGACCTCTGGAAACACCATATATTTT. Translation: CASSTTSGNTIYF.

Concerning this clone itself: Distinct nucleotide sequences in the sample also encode this CDR3. The J gene is TRBJ1-2, the V gene TRBV5-6; D gene unclear. Germline V lookup: CDR1 SGHDT, CDR2 YYEEEE. CDR3 length: 11 amino acids. V dropped 4 bases and J dropped 1 base, with 2 bases sitting between them. The CDR3 DNA reads as TGTGCCAGCAGCCTTAACTATGGCTACACCTTC. Translated, it gives CASSLNYGYTF.

V and J are TRBV5-1 and TRBJ1-1; D is ambiguous. Germline lookup yields CDR1 SGHRS and CDR2 YFSETQ. V lost 7 bases and J 1 base, leaving 11 bases between the germline ends. This CDR3 region has 13 residues. CDR3 residues: CASGPFWNTEAFF. The DNA of the CDR3 is TGCGCCAGCGGTCCCTTTTGGAACACTGAAGCTTTCTTT.

The chain combines TRBV7-9 with TRBJ2-7; 7 nucleotides match TRBD1. CDR3 size: 16 residues. J was trimmed by 2 bases and V by 2 bases; bases with no gene match: 9. CDR1 and CDR2 (germline): SEHNR, FQNEAQ (reference sequence). For the CDR3, the DNA is TGTGCCAGCAGCTTATCTCTGGACAGGCGAACCTACGAGCAGTACTTC. This encodes CASSLSLDRRTYEQYF.

The chain employs TRBV5-1 and TRBJ2-5, with TRBD2 matching over 14 bases. The trim removed 1 base at V and 4 bases at J, leaving 3 bases unmatched. The CDR3 covers 16 residues. Germline CDR1 reads SGHRS; CDR2 reads YFSETQ. CDR3 region: CASSLSTSGGAETQYF. DNA of the CDR3: TGCGCCAGCAGCTTGTCGACTAGCGGGGGGGCAGAGACCCAGTACTTC.

Regarding this clone: This likely traces to a read error, being one base from a far larger clone. The rearrangement joins TRBV11-2 to TRBJ1-3; D is ambiguous. CDR1 and CDR2 from the germline V gene are SGHAT and FQNNGV. There are 13 residues in the CDR3. V was pared by 8 bases and J by 4 bases, with 12 bases between. The CDR3 sequence: CASGTQGGNTIYF. The CDR3 nucleotides are TGTGCCAGCGGCACCCAAGGGGGAAACACCATATATTTT.

J is TRBJ1-2 and V is TRBV5-4; D gene ambiguous. Germline V gives CDR1 SGHNT, CDR2 YYREEE (reference sequence). Trimming took 0 bases from V and 6 from J, leaving 15 bases between them. The length of the CDR3 is 15 residues. Here the CDR3 reads CASSLGSGSQNGYTF. DNA of the CDR3: TGTGCCAGCAGCTTGGGTTCCGGATCACAGAATGGCTACACCTTC.

The CDR3 bases are TGTGCCAGCAGTTACTCGATGGCGGCAGAGAATGTCTACACCTTC. It encodes CASSYSMAAENVYTF. V is TRBV6-6 and J is TRBJ1-2; D ambiguous. The CDR3 runs 15 residues. V lost 0 bases and J 10 bases, leaving 18 bases between the germline ends. CDR1 is MNHNY, CDR2 SVGAGI, per germline (reference sequence).